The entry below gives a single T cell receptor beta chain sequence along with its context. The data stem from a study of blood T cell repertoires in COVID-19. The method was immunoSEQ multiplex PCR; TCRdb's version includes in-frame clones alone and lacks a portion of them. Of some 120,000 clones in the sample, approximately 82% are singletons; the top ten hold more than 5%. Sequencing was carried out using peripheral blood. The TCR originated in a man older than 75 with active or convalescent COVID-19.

CDR3 sequence reads: CASSYHRGGEAFF. For the CDR3, the DNA is TGTGCCAGCAGCTATCACAGGGGAGGTGAAGCTTTCTTT. The J gene is TRBJ1-1, the V gene TRBV4-2, with 7 positions matching TRBD1. The trim removed 5 bases at V and 7 bases at J, leaving 7 bases unmatched. Germline values: CDR1 LGHNA, CDR2 YNFKEQ. The CDR3 consists of 13 residues.